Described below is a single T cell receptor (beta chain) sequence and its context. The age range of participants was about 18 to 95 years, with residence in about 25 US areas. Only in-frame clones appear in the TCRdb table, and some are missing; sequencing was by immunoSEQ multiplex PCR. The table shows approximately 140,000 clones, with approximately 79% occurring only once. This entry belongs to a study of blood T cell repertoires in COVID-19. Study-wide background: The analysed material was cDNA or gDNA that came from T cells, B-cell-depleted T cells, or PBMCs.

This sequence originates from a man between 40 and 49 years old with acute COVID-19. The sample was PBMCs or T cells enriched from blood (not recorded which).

The CDR3 DNA is TGCAGCGTTCTAGGGGAATGGAGCTATGGCTACACCTTC. Translation gives CSVLGEWSYGYTF. The chain carries TRBV29-1 and TRBJ1-2; D is possibly TRBD1 (5 bases). V was clipped by 5 bases and J by 4 bases, with 14 bases between them. Germline CDR1 SQVTM, CDR2 ANQGSEA. This CDR3 has 13 residues.